This TCR beta chain was identified in a study of beta chain features in type 1 diabetes. Broader study findings: A moderate, significant TCRB CDR3 shortening appeared in type 1 diabetes across four CD4+ subsets. A potential PCR bias toward shorter templates would be equal in patient and control samples. VDJ junctions from patients with type 1 diabetes contained fewer insertions and more deletions.

Every donor provided one heparinised blood draw, which averaged approximately 120 mL. A sort by CD45RO/CCR7/CD25/CD127/CD95/CD27 yielded CD4+ naive, central memory, regulatory and stem cell-like memory cells. The entirety of the isolated RNA underwent reverse transcription, so expressed TCRB transcripts were sequenced. Assay used: immunoSEQ multiplex PCR; TCRdb lists only in-frame clones, some missing. Of over 650,000 clones in the sample, over 12% were seen once. Only a few counts were recorded for this clone. Its target is unknown. Trimming at V came to 7 bases and at J to 2 bases, leaving 11 bases not matched to a gene. The CDR3 totals 16 residues. Germline V gene lookup returns CDR1 SGHTA and CDR2 FQGNSA.

The clonotype originates from a man younger than 30 with type 1 diabetes. The sample taken for sequencing was naive CD4+ T cells from blood. The rearrangement links TRBV7-2 to TRBJ1-3; 7 positions match TRBD1. CDR3 DNA sequence: TGTGCCAGCAACAGGCAGGGGGTGAGGGCTGGAAACACCATATATTTT. Encoded protein: CASNRQGVRAGNTIYF.